A selection of T cell receptor beta chains follows, all from one sample in a study of beta chain features in type 1 diabetes. Clones were sequenced by immunoSEQ multiplex PCR, and TCRdb holds only the in-frame ones, with some missing. The table has hundreds of thousands of clones, approximately 11% seen once. Sequenced material: naive CD4+ T cells from blood. All receptors derive from a young man with type 1 diabetes. CDR3s include the opening cysteine and the closing phenylalanine or tryptophan. The order of the fields is V gene, D gene, clone size, J gene, CDR3 protein, CDR3 DNA. The D gene is left open where the match is weak. Size tells how often a clone was seen (once, few, many) or the class of an expanded clone, and some rows leave it out.

v_call: TRBV7-2
d_call: -
clone_size: few
j_call: TRBJ1-6
cdr3_aa: CASRSGRSYDSPLHF
cdr3_nt: TGTGCCAGCCGCTCTGGGAGGAGCTACGATTCACCCCTCCACTTT

v_call: TRBV7-8
d_call: -
clone_size: few
j_call: TRBJ1-1
cdr3_aa: CASSLQRTAQKQAFF
cdr3_nt: TGTGCCAGCAGCTTACAACGGACAGCCCAGAAGCAAGCTTTCTTT

v_call: TRBV19
d_call: -
clone_size: -
j_call: TRBJ1-1
cdr3_aa: CASILNTEAFF
cdr3_nt: TGTGCCAGTATTCTCAACACTGAAGCTTTCTTT

v_call: TRBV29-1
d_call: -
clone_size: few
j_call: TRBJ1-1
cdr3_aa: CSVAGPGMNTEAFF
cdr3_nt: TGCAGCGTTGCGGGTCCAGGGATGAACACTGAAGCTTTCTTT

v_call: TRBV14
d_call: TRBD1
clone_size: -
j_call: TRBJ1-1
cdr3_aa: CASSQDKGARNTEAFF
cdr3_nt: TGTGCCAGCAGCCAAGATAAGGGGGCCCGAAACACTGAAGCTTTCTTT

v_call: TRBV19
d_call: TRBD2
clone_size: -
j_call: TRBJ2-2
cdr3_aa: CATTSGGLTGELFF
cdr3_nt: TGTGCCACCACTAGCGGGGGTCTCACCGGGGAGCTGTTTTTT

v_call: TRBV7-2
d_call: TRBD2
clone_size: few
j_call: TRBJ2-3
cdr3_aa: CASSLGTSALFGSTDTQYF
cdr3_nt: TGTGCCAGCAGCTTAGGGACTAGCGCCTTATTTGGCAGCACAGATACGCAGTATTTT

v_call: TRBV9
d_call: TRBD1
clone_size: -
j_call: TRBJ1-1
cdr3_aa: CASSRQGANTEAFF
cdr3_nt: TGTGCCAGCAGCAGACAGGGGGCCAACACTGAAGCTTTCTTT

v_call: TRBV29-1
d_call: TRBD1
clone_size: few
j_call: TRBJ1-1
cdr3_aa: CSVGTGVRTEAFF
cdr3_nt: TGCAGCGTTGGAACAGGGGTGAGAACTGAAGCTTTCTTT

v_call: TRBV7-9
d_call: -
clone_size: -
j_call: TRBJ1-1
cdr3_aa: CASSLFSPRRSNTEAFF
cdr3_nt: TGTGCCAGCAGCTTATTTAGCCCCCGGAGGTCCAACACTGAAGCTTTCTTT

v_call: TRBV4-1
d_call: -
clone_size: few
j_call: TRBJ1-6
cdr3_aa: CASSPLRGPSYSPLHF
cdr3_nt: TGCGCCAGCAGTCCTCTCAGGGGTCCCTCCTATTCACCCCTCCACTTT

v_call: TRBV6-5
d_call: -
clone_size: -
j_call: TRBJ2-3
cdr3_aa: CASRAGLSTDTQYF
cdr3_nt: TGTGCCAGCCGGGCGGGGCTGAGCACAGATACGCAGTATTTT

v_call: TRBV14
d_call: -
clone_size: few
j_call: TRBJ1-2
cdr3_aa: CASSQSSLYGYTF
cdr3_nt: TGTGCCAGCAGCCAATCATCCCTATATGGCTACACCTTC

v_call: TRBV5-4
d_call: -
clone_size: -
j_call: TRBJ1-2
cdr3_aa: CASSGPTANYGYTF
cdr3_nt: TGTGCCAGCAGCGGCCCGACAGCTAACTATGGCTACACCTTC

v_call: TRBV5-1
d_call: -
clone_size: few
j_call: TRBJ2-5
cdr3_aa: CASSLGAIHQETQYF
cdr3_nt: TGCGCCAGCAGCTTGGGGGCTATTCATCAAGAGACCCAGTACTTC

v_call: TRBV7-3
d_call: -
clone_size: -
j_call: TRBJ2-3
cdr3_aa: CASSHGQSDTQYF
cdr3_nt: TGTGCCAGCAGTCATGGACAGTCAGATACGCAGTATTTT

v_call: TRBV19
d_call: -
clone_size: -
j_call: TRBJ1-6
cdr3_aa: CASRTPPGSNSPLHF
cdr3_nt: TGTGCCAGTAGAACCCCGCCGGGGTCGAACTCACCCCTCCACTTT

v_call: TRBV6-5
d_call: -
clone_size: few
j_call: TRBJ2-7
cdr3_aa: CASSYSGGSSYEQYF
cdr3_nt: TGTGCCAGCAGTTACTCGGGGGGAAGCTCCTACGAGCAGTACTTC

v_call: TRBV7-2
d_call: TRBD1
clone_size: -
j_call: TRBJ1-3
cdr3_aa: CASSPGGSGNTIYF
cdr3_nt: TGTGCCAGCAGCCCAGGGGGGTCTGGAAACACCATATATTTT

v_call: TRBV2
d_call: TRBD1
clone_size: -
j_call: TRBJ2-5
cdr3_aa: CASSGRGRQETQYF
cdr3_nt: TGTGCCAGCAGTGGCAGGGGGCGGCAGGAGACCCAGTACTTC

v_call: TRBV30
d_call: -
clone_size: -
j_call: TRBJ2-3
cdr3_aa: CAWSGGYSDTQYF
cdr3_nt: TGTGCCTGGAGCGGGGGTTATTCAGATACGCAGTATTTT

v_call: TRBV7-2
d_call: -
clone_size: -
j_call: TRBJ2-5
cdr3_aa: CASSFLETQYF
cdr3_nt: TGTGCCAGCAGCTTTCTAGAGACCCAGTACTTC

v_call: TRBV10-1
d_call: -
clone_size: few
j_call: TRBJ2-3
cdr3_aa: CASSGLSTDTQYF
cdr3_nt: TGCGCCAGCAGTGGACTTTCCACAGATACGCAGTATTTT

v_call: TRBV28
d_call: TRBD2
clone_size: few
j_call: TRBJ2-3
cdr3_aa: CASRKLAGGPDTQYF
cdr3_nt: TGTGCCAGCAGGAAACTAGCGGGGGGCCCAGATACGCAGTATTTT

v_call: TRBV9
d_call: TRBD2
clone_size: few
j_call: TRBJ2-5
cdr3_aa: CASSVNGGSETQYF
cdr3_nt: TGTGCCAGCAGCGTTAACGGGGGGTCAGAGACCCAGTACTTC

v_call: TRBV18
d_call: -
clone_size: few
j_call: TRBJ1-1
cdr3_aa: CANVKGNMNTEAFF
cdr3_nt: TGTGCCAACGTAAAGGGGAATATGAACACTGAAGCTTTCTTT

v_call: TRBV11-2
d_call: TRBD1
clone_size: -
j_call: TRBJ1-6
cdr3_aa: CASSVQGQGSGSPLHF
cdr3_nt: TGTGCCAGCAGCGTGCAGGGACAGGGGAGCGGTTCACCCCTCCACTTT

v_call: TRBV6-5
d_call: TRBD2
clone_size: few
j_call: TRBJ2-5
cdr3_aa: CASSYRGGLQETQYF
cdr3_nt: TGTGCCAGCAGTTACCGGGGGGGACTCCAAGAGACCCAGTACTTC

v_call: TRBV9
d_call: -
clone_size: -
j_call: TRBJ1-1
cdr3_aa: CASSVDQVNTEAFF
cdr3_nt: TGTGCCAGCAGCGTAGATCAGGTGAACACTGAAGCTTTCTTT

v_call: TRBV9
d_call: TRBD2
clone_size: -
j_call: TRBJ2-7
cdr3_aa: CASSMKAGAPTEQYF
cdr3_nt: TGTGCCAGCAGCATGAAAGCGGGAGCACCCACCGAGCAGTACTTC

v_call: TRBV20-1
d_call: -
clone_size: -
j_call: TRBJ1-2
cdr3_aa: CSVQGLAGYTF
cdr3_nt: TGCAGTGTGCAGGGGCTCGCTGGCTACACCTTC

v_call: TRBV6-1
d_call: -
clone_size: -
j_call: TRBJ1-5
cdr3_aa: CATNRVMGPQHF
cdr3_nt: TGTGCCACCAACAGGGTGATGGGGCCCCAGCATTTT

v_call: TRBV5-1
d_call: -
clone_size: few
j_call: TRBJ2-3
cdr3_aa: CASSFQRVTDTQYF
cdr3_nt: TGCGCCAGCAGCTTCCAGCGGGTAACAGATACGCAGTATTTT

v_call: TRBV25-1
d_call: TRBD1
clone_size: few
j_call: TRBJ2-7
cdr3_aa: CASRRTGGRGEQYF
cdr3_nt: TGTGCCAGCAGACGCACAGGGGGCAGGGGCGAGCAGTACTTC

v_call: TRBV14
d_call: TRBD2
clone_size: few
j_call: TRBJ2-1
cdr3_aa: CASSQERRGEAPGYNNEQFF
cdr3_nt: TGTGCCAGCAGCCAAGAGCGGCGGGGGGAGGCCCCCGGATACAACAATGAGCAGTTCTTC

v_call: TRBV7-6
d_call: -
clone_size: few
j_call: TRBJ2-3
cdr3_aa: CASSVRDTQYF
cdr3_nt: TGTGCCAGCAGCGTCAGAGATACGCAGTATTTT

v_call: TRBV18
d_call: -
clone_size: few
j_call: TRBJ2-5
cdr3_aa: CASSPPTREETQYF
cdr3_nt: TGTGCCAGCTCACCACCAACTAGAGAAGAGACCCAGTACTTC

v_call: TRBV9
d_call: -
clone_size: -
j_call: TRBJ1-1
cdr3_aa: CASSARPGRDTEAFF
cdr3_nt: TGTGCCAGCAGCGCCCGTCCAGGGAGGGACACTGAAGCTTTCTTT

v_call: TRBV30
d_call: -
clone_size: -
j_call: TRBJ1-5
cdr3_aa: CAWSVGQTSNQPQHF
cdr3_nt: TGTGCCTGGAGTGTGGGGCAGACTAGCAATCAGCCCCAGCATTTT

v_call: TRBV15
d_call: -
clone_size: -
j_call: TRBJ2-2
cdr3_aa: CATSSLNTGELFF
cdr3_nt: TGTGCCACCAGCAGCCTAAACACCGGGGAGCTGTTTTTT

v_call: TRBV2
d_call: -
clone_size: few
j_call: TRBJ1-1
cdr3_aa: CASSEESGTEAFF
cdr3_nt: TGTGCCAGCAGTGAAGAGTCCGGGACTGAAGCTTTCTTT

v_call: TRBV18
d_call: -
clone_size: few
j_call: TRBJ2-1
cdr3_aa: CASSPSVPSYNEQFF
cdr3_nt: TGTGCCAGCTCACCCAGCGTCCCCTCCTACAATGAGCAGTTCTTC

v_call: TRBV9
d_call: TRBD2
clone_size: few
j_call: TRBJ2-1
cdr3_aa: CASSSPSRRGGRDDEQFF
cdr3_nt: TGTGCCAGCAGCTCGCCGAGTAGGCGGGGGGGCCGGGACGATGAGCAGTTCTTC

v_call: TRBV2
d_call: -
clone_size: -
j_call: TRBJ1-4
cdr3_aa: CASTPGQGFRTNEKLFF
cdr3_nt: TGTGCCAGCACCCCCGGGCAGGGGTTTAGGACTAATGAAAAACTGTTTTTT

v_call: TRBV2
d_call: -
clone_size: -
j_call: TRBJ2-7
cdr3_aa: CASRLADYSYEQYF
cdr3_nt: TGTGCCAGCAGGTTAGCGGATTACTCCTACGAGCAGTACTTC

v_call: TRBV29-1
d_call: TRBD1
clone_size: -
j_call: TRBJ2-2
cdr3_aa: CSVATSRMLWDRGPGELFF
cdr3_nt: TGCAGCGTTGCGACTTCAAGGATGTTGTGGGACAGGGGGCCGGGGGAGCTGTTTTTT